The 28 T cell receptor beta chains below were found in one sample sequenced in a study of T cell responses to AZD1222 COVID-19 vaccine. The assay was immunoSEQ multiplex PCR, and TCRdb's table has in-frame clones only and misses some. Of 120,000 to 150,000 clones detected, about 90% appear once; the ten largest clones hold roughly 3.8%. Sequenced material: peripheral blood, taken 28 days after the second AZD1222 dose. The receptors originated from an adult who received the AZD1222 COVID-19 vaccine.

V usage is TRBV9 and J usage is TRBJ1-3; D is ambiguous. The CDR3 consists of 15 residues. Germline lookup yields CDR1 SGDLS and CDR2 YYNGEE. V gave up 4 bases and J gave up 0 bases, with 11 bases separating them. CDR3 DNA: TGTGCCAGCAGCCTACAGCAGACCTCTGGAAACACCATATATTTT. As protein: CASSLQQTSGNTIYF. The variable domain in full, with the rest retrieved from reference TRBV9 and TRBJ1-3, is DSGVTQTPKHLITATGQRVTLRCSPRSGDLSVYWYQQSLDQGLQFLIQYYNGEERAKGNILERFSAQQFPDLHSELNLSSLELGDSALYFCASSLQQTSGNTIYFGEGSWLTVV.

This clone was picked up a small number of times. The J gene is TRBJ1-2, the V gene TRBV7-9; the match to TRBD1 covers 7 bases. The length of the CDR3 is 13 residues. Germline V gene lookup returns CDR1 SEHNR and CDR2 FQNEAQ (reference sequence). The junction had 2 bases not matched to a gene; V was cut back by 2 bases and J by 5 bases. The CDR3 here is CASSLRQGYGYTF. As DNA, the CDR3 is TGTGCCAGCAGCTTAAGACAGGGTTATGGCTACACCTTC. Based on the CDR3 plus reference TRBV7-9 and TRBJ1-2, the full variable domain is DTGVSQNPRHKITKRGQNVTFRCDPISEHNRLYWYRQTLGQGPEFLTYFQNEAQLEKSRLLSDRFSAERPKGSFSTLEIQRTEQGDSAMYLCASSLRQGYGYTFGSGTRLTVV.

This chain joins TRBV7-9 and TRBJ1-5; the D is unclear. Germline V gene sequence: CDR1 SEHNR, CDR2 FQNEAQ (reference sequence). This CDR3 comprises 12 residues. Trimming shortened V by 1 base and J by 5 bases, and 3 bases separated the two germline ends. CDR3 sequence (DNA): TGTGCCAGCAGCTTAGACTATCAGCCCCAGCATTTT. It translates to CASSLDYQPQHF.

The gene calls are TRBV5-4 and TRBJ2-7; tentatively, D is TRBD1 (6 bases). CDR3 size: 12 residues. The germline V gene encodes CDR1 SGHNT and CDR2 YYREEE (reference sequence). Trimming removed 0 bases at V and 5 bases at J, with 6 bases between. The DNA of the CDR3 is TGTGCCAGCAGCTTGGACAGGGACGAGCAGTACTTC. Protein product: CASSLDRDEQYF.

V and J are TRBV7-6 and TRBJ2-3; D possibly corresponds to TRBD1 (5 bases). The V gene lost 4 bases and the J gene lost 9 bases, with 14 bases spanning the gap. The CDR3 has 13 amino acids. Germline CDR1 reads SGHVS; CDR2 reads FNYEAQ. CDR3 amino acids: CASSSRTQITQYF. The CDR3 nucleotides read TGTGCCAGCAGCTCCCGGACACAAATAACGCAGTATTTT.

The chain links TRBV7-6 to TRBJ1-1; D ambiguous. Germline V gene data show CDR1 as SGHVS and CDR2 as FNYEAQ. The CDR3 covers 11 residues. V shed 7 bases and J shed 1 base, with 4 bases lying between them. Here the CDR3 DNA reads TGTGCCAGCACTGGGAACACTGAAGCTTTCTTT. This encodes CASTGNTEAFF.

V usage is TRBV4-3 and J usage is TRBJ1-6, with unresolved D. Between the trimmed V and J ends, which lost 0 bases and 16 bases, there was a span of 10 bases. This CDR3 region has 12 residues. The germline gives CDR1 LGHNA, CDR2 YSLEER. CDR3 coding DNA: TGCGCCAGCAGCCAAGACCCTTTGACACTCCACTTT. Translating gives CASSQDPLTLHF.

This chain joins TRBV27 and TRBJ1-2; perhaps TRBD1 as D (5 bases). The V end lost 6 bases, the J end lost 4 bases, and 12 bases lay between the germline ends. Germline values: CDR1 MNHEY, CDR2 SMNVEV (reference sequence). CDR3 length equals 13 residues. For the CDR3, the DNA is TGTGCCAGCAGCCAGGGATTTACCTATGGCTACACCTTC. It specifies CASSQGFTYGYTF.

V and J are TRBV6-5 and TRBJ2-7; the D is unclear. The length of the CDR3 is 14 residues. V was trimmed by 7 bases and J by 0 bases, leaving 13 bases between them. Germline CDR1 reads MNHEY; CDR2 reads SVGAGI. CDR3 DNA: TGTGCCAGCACCATATGGGGAAGCTCCTACGAGCAGTACTTC. It codes for CASTIWGSSYEQYF.

The chain is built from TRBV7-8 and TRBJ1-3, with D possibly being TRBD1 (5 bases). The ends were cut back, 0 bases at V and 4 bases at J, with 13 bases in the middle. CDR1 and CDR2 (germline): SGHVS, FQNEAQ. The CDR3 consists of 16 residues. The chain's CDR3 is CASSLAVMGTGNTIYF. In nucleotides, the CDR3 is TGTGCCAGCAGCTTAGCGGTGATGGGGACGGGAAACACCATATATTTT.

The V and J genes are TRBV6-5 and TRBJ2-1; 7 bases align to TRBD2. The CDR3 contains 13 residues. The trim removed 6 bases at V and 14 bases at J, leaving 13 bases unmatched. CDR1 and CDR2 (germline): MNHEY, SVGAGI. CDR3: CASSLTSGRGEFF. CDR3 nucleotide sequence: TGTGCCAGCAGCCTGACCTCGGGACGGGGGGAGTTCTTC.

The rearrangement joins TRBV5-6 to TRBJ2-1; a weak D match, TRBD1 (5 bases). In germline, CDR1 is SGHDT, CDR2 YYEEEE. This CDR3 region has 12 residues. Trimming left V 0 bases short and J 8 bases short, with 6 bases between. In DNA form, the CDR3 reads TGTGCCAGCAGCTTGGGGGGCCATGAGCAGTTCTTC. Residues: CASSLGGHEQFF.

In DNA form, the CDR3 reads TGCGCCAGCAGCCTTTGGATCGAACTAGCGGGGATAACAGATACGCAGTATTTT. Its protein is CASSLWIELAGITDTQYF. The chain couples TRBV5-1 to TRBJ2-3, with 10 positions matching TRBD2. The V gene's germline CDR1 is SGHRS and CDR2 YFSETQ. CDR3 length: 18 amino acids. The trim removed 4 bases at V and 3 bases at J, leaving 14 bases unmatched.

This chain joins TRBV7-9 and TRBJ1-6; tentative D call: TRBD1 (5 bases). The CDR3 loop spans 16 amino acids. The germline V gene encodes CDR1 SEHNR and CDR2 FQNEAQ (reference sequence). V shed 7 bases and J shed 5 bases, with 18 bases lying between them. In DNA, the CDR3 is TGTGCCAGCATGGAAAGGGGCGAGAGGAATAATTCACCCCTCCACTTT. Its translation: CASMERGERNNSPLHF.

This clone was seen once. V and J are TRBV16 and TRBJ1-3; no clear D gene. V was cut by 4 bases and J by 0 bases, with 10 bases left in between. The germline V gene encodes CDR1 KGHSY and CDR2 FQNENV. This CDR3 spans 15 amino acids. The DNA for the CDR3 is TGTGCCAGCAGCCCCCGGACGGGCTCTGGAAACACCATATATTTT. This sequence encodes CASSPRTGSGNTIYF.

The chain employs TRBV19 and TRBJ2-7, with 8 bases that match TRBD1. The germline V gene has CDR1 LNHDA and CDR2 SQIVND (reference sequence). This CDR3 has 16 amino acids. Trimming took 5 bases from V and 3 from J; bases not matched to a gene: 12. The CDR3 sequence is CASSPLSRTGNYEQYF. In DNA form, the CDR3 reads TGTGCCAGTAGTCCCCTATCCCGGACAGGGAACTACGAGCAGTACTTC.

This chain connects TRBV4-2 to TRBJ2-1; possible D gene TRBD2, 5 bases. There are 17 residues in the CDR3. In germline, CDR1 is LGHNA, CDR2 YNFKEQ. V was clipped by 4 bases and J by 1 base, with 17 bases between them. The CDR3 DNA is TGTGCCAGCAGCCCCCGGGAAGCAGTTGGGTCCTACAATGAGCAGTTCTTC. Protein product: CASSPREAVGSYNEQFF.

V and J are TRBV4-1 and TRBJ1-1, with a tentative D call TRBD1 (6 bases). Germline V lookup: CDR1 MGHRA, CDR2 YSYEKL. V dropped 4 bases and J dropped 3 bases, with 12 bases sitting between them. The CDR3 totals 14 residues. The CDR3 DNA sequence: TGCGCCAGCAGCCGAGCGGGGGGCTACACTGAAGCTTTCTTT. Its protein product is CASSRAGGYTEAFF.

CDR3 in DNA: TGTGCCAGCTCACCGCCGATTGGGACAGCTACCGAGCAGTACTTC. Translation: CASSPPIGTATEQYF. J is TRBJ2-7 and V is TRBV18, with 7 bases identical to TRBD1. Per the germline V gene, CDR1 is KGHSH and CDR2 is LQKENI. The CDR3 is 15 amino acids. Trimming at V came to 3 bases and at J to 6 bases, leaving 11 bases not matched to a gene.

The rearrangement joins TRBV18 to TRBJ1-6; D gene unclear. The V gene's germline CDR1 is KGHSH and CDR2 LQKENI. The CDR3 extends over 13 amino acids. Trimming removed 3 bases from V and 5 bases from J, with 5 bases in between. CDR3 sequence: CASSPLDNSPLHF. In nucleotides, the CDR3 is TGTGCCAGCTCACCCCTAGATAATTCACCCCTCCACTTT.

The chain combines TRBV9 with TRBJ2-1; 10 bases line up with TRBD2. The CDR3 length is 15 residues. J lost 0 bases, V lost 3 bases, and 0 bases had no gene match. Germline V gene sequence: CDR1 SGDLS, CDR2 YYNGEE. The CDR3 protein is CASSERGGSYNEQFF. As DNA, the CDR3 is TGTGCCAGCAGCGAGCGGGGGGGCTCCTACAATGAGCAGTTCTTC.

The chain links TRBV6-2 or TRBV6-3 to TRBJ2-1, with TRBD2 matching 14 bases. CDR3 length: 19 residues. With 6 bases clipped from V and 7 bases from J, the junction kept 17 bases outside the gene matches. The germline CDR1 and CDR2 sequences are MNHEY and SVGEGT. CDR3: CASRPMGTSGRFRSNEQFF. CDR3 in DNA: TGTGCCAGCAGGCCTATGGGGACTAGCGGGAGATTCAGGTCAAATGAGCAGTTCTTC.

This clone was counted only a few times. The V gene is TRBV7-2, the J gene TRBJ1-1; D remains unclear. This CDR3 comprises 15 residues. Germline CDR1 SGHTA, CDR2 FQGNSA. V lost 2 bases and J 2 bases, leaving 12 bases between the germline ends. The DNA for the CDR3 is TGTGCCAGCAGCTTAAACGTTCGGCTCAACACTGAAGCTTTCTTT. This sequence encodes CASSLNVRLNTEAFF. Full variable domain (rest looked up from reference TRBV7-2 and TRBJ1-1): GAGVSQSPSNKVTEKGKDVELRCDPISGHTALYWYRQSLGQGLEFLIYFQGNSAPDKSGLPSDRFSAERTGGSVSTLTIQRTQQEDSAVYLCASSLNVRLNTEAFFGQGTRLTVV.

This clone came up once. CDR3 nucleotides: TGCGCCAGCAGCTTTAGCGGGGGGGAATACGAGCAGTACTTC. Translation: CASSFSGGEYEQYF. The rearrangement joins TRBV5-1 to TRBJ2-7, with 11 nucleotides matching TRBD2. Germline assignment: CDR1 SGHRS and CDR2 YFSETQ. Germline trimming cut 2 bases from V and 4 bases from J; bases unmatched to any gene: 2. The CDR3 has 14 amino acids.

This chain uses TRBV18 with TRBJ2-1; TRBD1 matches at 7 bases. CDR1 KGHSH and CDR2 LQKENI come from the germline V gene. After removal of 2 bases from V and 7 bases from J, the junction contained 5 bases not matched to a gene. This CDR3 spans 14 amino acids. The CDR3: CASSPDQGVNEQFF. The DNA for the CDR3 is TGTGCCAGCTCACCAGACCAGGGGGTAAATGAGCAGTTCTTC.

The chain couples TRBV10-3 to TRBJ1-5; tentative D call: TRBD1 (5 bases). V lost 8 bases to trimming and J lost 0 bases, with 14 bases between them. From germline, CDR1 is ENHRY and CDR2 SYGVKD. The CDR3 spans 15 residues. Here the CDR3 DNA reads TGTGCCATCTCGGTGGGGCTTTATAGCAATCAGCCCCAGCATTTT. This translates into CAISVGLYSNQPQHF.

In its sample, this clone was seen once. This rearrangement joins TRBV6-5 to TRBJ1-1; TRBD1 matches 7 bases. This CDR3 has 12 residues. V lost 6 bases to trimming and J lost 8 bases; unmatched junction nucleotides: 6. Germline CDR1 MNHEY, CDR2 SVGAGI. The CDR3 protein is CASSRGQHEAFF. CDR3 DNA: TGTGCCAGCAGCCGGGGACAGCACGAAGCTTTCTTT.

This chain joins TRBV12-3 or TRBV12-4 and TRBJ2-1, with unresolved D. This CDR3 has 13 amino acids. Trimming pared 3 bases from V and 5 bases from J, leaving 8 bases between. CDR3 amino acids: CASSLAINNEQFF. CDR3 nucleotide sequence: TGTGCCAGCAGTTTGGCGATAAACAATGAGCAGTTCTTC.